A single sample is the source of the 29 T cell receptor beta chains below, sequenced in a study of blood T cell repertoires in COVID-19. Some clones are missing from TCRdb's copy, which holds only in-frame ones; the method was immunoSEQ multiplex PCR. This sample has under 250,000 clones, with 70% to 90% found just once. Sequencing used peripheral blood. Receptor source: a young man with active or convalescent COVID-19.

The genes are TRBV19 and TRBJ2-3; no reliable D call. The ends were cut back, 8 bases at V and 4 bases at J, with 13 bases in the middle. The CDR3 runs to 13 residues. The germline V gene has CDR1 LNHDA and CDR2 SQIVND (reference sequence). The CDR3: CASAIGSADTQYF. The DNA of the CDR3 is TGTGCCAGTGCTATAGGGTCGGCAGATACGCAGTATTTT.

The chain has TRBV7-9 and TRBJ1-4, with D hard to call. CDR1 and CDR2 from the germline V gene are SEHNR and FQNEAQ (reference sequence). Trimming cost V 5 bases and J 4 bases, with 11 bases left between them. This CDR3 contains 14 residues. The chain's CDR3 is CASSPEGRNEKLFF. For the CDR3, the DNA is TGTGCCAGCAGCCCCGAGGGTCGTAATGAAAAACTGTTTTTT.

The chain carries TRBV24-1 and TRBJ2-3; weak D call: TRBD2 (6 bases). This CDR3 spans 17 amino acids. Germline V gene sequence: CDR1 KGHDR, CDR2 SFDVKD. Trimming left V 4 bases short and J 6 bases short, with 22 bases between. Here the CDR3 reads CATSDPSGGKGGDTQYF. CDR3 nucleotides: TGTGCCACCAGTGACCCGAGTGGCGGGAAGGGAGGTGATACGCAGTATTTT.

V usage is TRBV4-3 and J usage is TRBJ2-2; 9 positions match TRBD1. V was clipped by 4 bases and J by 5 bases; unmatched bases: 11. Germline assignment: CDR1 LGHNA and CDR2 YSLEER. This CDR3 contains 17 residues. This CDR3 reads CASSLHLDRGGTGELFF. The CDR3 bases are TGCGCCAGCAGCCTCCACCTGGACAGGGGTGGGACCGGGGAGCTGTTTTTT.

CDR3 protein: CASSRLGQGLNNEQFF. The CDR3 nucleotides are TGTGCCAGCAGCCGCCTGGGACAGGGCCTTAACAATGAGCAGTTCTTC. This rearrangement joins TRBV4-2 to TRBJ2-1, with TRBD1 matching 9 bases. The V segment lost 4 bases and the J segment 5 bases; nucleotides outside the gene matches: 9. Germline CDR1 LGHNA, CDR2 YNFKEQ. CDR3 length: 16 residues.

The rearrangement joins TRBV28 to TRBJ1-5; TRBD1 matches at 7 bases. The germline gives CDR1 MDHEN, CDR2 SYDVKM. The ends lost 2 bases at V and 3 bases at J; junction bases unmatched: 1. The CDR3 totals 14 residues. The CDR3 sequence is CASSLRGLNQPQHF. CDR3 DNA sequence: TGTGCCAGCAGTTTAAGGGGGCTCAATCAGCCCCAGCATTTT.

CDR3 nucleotides: TGCGCCAGCAGCTTGGACAGTCATGGGACAGATACGCAGTATTTT. This gives the protein CASSLDSHGTDTQYF. The V call is TRBV5-1, the J call TRBJ2-3, with D uncertain. The germline CDR1 and CDR2 sequences are SGHRS and YFSETQ. V lost 0 bases, J lost 3 bases, and 11 bases lay in between. This CDR3 has 15 residues. The full variable domain, completed using reference TRBV5-1 and TRBJ2-3, is KAGVTQTPRYLIKTRGQQVTLSCSPISGHRSVSWYQQTPGQGLQFLFEYFSETQRNKGNFPGRFSGRQFSNSRSEMNVSTLELGDSALYLCASSLDSHGTDTQYFGPGTRLTVL.

V gene TRBV5-4 combines with J gene TRBJ2-2, with a tentative D call TRBD1 (5 bases). This CDR3 is 16 amino acids long. Germline V lookup: CDR1 SGHNT, CDR2 YYREEE (reference sequence). The ends were cut back, 0 bases at V and 6 bases at J, with 15 bases in the middle. In nucleotides, the CDR3 is TGTGCCAGCAGCTTGGCCAGGGAACAGATCCCCGGGGAGCTGTTTTTT. It translates to CASSLAREQIPGELFF.

This clone was detected once. This sequence joins TRBV5-8 and TRBJ1-5; D might be TRBD1 (6 bases). Germline CDR1 reads SGHTS; CDR2 reads YDEGEE. Trimming shortened V by 4 bases and J by 7 bases, and 12 bases separated the two germline ends. The CDR3 totals 13 residues. In DNA form, the CDR3 reads TGTGCCAGCAGCAGACAGGTAGGACAGCCCCAGCATTTT. It encodes CASSRQVGQPQHF.

This chain joins TRBV4-3 and TRBJ2-3; 7 bases are a match to TRBD1. The CDR3 length is 15 residues. Trimming cost V 1 base and J 4 bases; bases outside gene matches: 5. The germline V gene has CDR1 LGHNA and CDR2 YSLEER. The CDR3 protein is CASSQGGQGADTQYF. The CDR3 DNA is TGCGCCAGCAGCCAAGGGGGCCAGGGGGCAGATACGCAGTATTTT.

The V and J genes are TRBV5-5 and TRBJ1-5; D not certain. The CDR3 totals 17 residues. Trimming cost V 2 bases and J 7 bases, with 22 bases left between them. The germline gives CDR1 SGHKS, CDR2 YYEKEE (reference sequence). In DNA, the CDR3 is TGTGCCAGCAGCTTACGACATGTACCGTCGTATGAACAGCCCCAGCATTTT. Its protein is CASSLRHVPSYEQPQHF.

CDR3 sequence: CAGGQEIKGYTF. The CDR3 nucleotides are TGCGCCGGCGGACAGGAGATCAAAGGCTACACCTTC. The chain couples TRBV10-1 to TRBJ1-2; 7 bases are shared with TRBD1. The length of the CDR3 is 12 residues. From germline, CDR1 is WNHNN and CDR2 SYGVQD (reference sequence). The ends lost 11 bases at V and 8 bases at J; junction bases unmatched: 11.

The chain has TRBV4-3 and TRBJ2-5; TRBD2 matches at 9 bases. Germline V gene sequence: CDR1 LGHNA, CDR2 YSLEER. V lost 0 bases, J lost 4 bases, and 3 bases stayed unmatched. The CDR3 has 15 residues. CDR3 sequence (DNA): TGCGCCAGCAGCCAAGAGGGGACTAGCAGAGAGACCCAGTACTTC. Translated, it gives CASSQEGTSRETQYF.

V gene TRBV9 combines with J gene TRBJ1-2; 9 bases are shared with TRBD1. This CDR3 spans 15 amino acids. V lost 3 bases and J lost 8; bases outside the gene matches: 11. Germline V gene lookup returns CDR1 SGDLS and CDR2 YYNGEE. The CDR3 spells CASSALKQGADGYTF. In DNA form, the CDR3 reads TGTGCCAGCAGCGCCCTCAAACAGGGGGCAGACGGCTACACCTTC.

V and J are TRBV5-1 and TRBJ2-1; D uncertain. The germline V gene has CDR1 SGHRS and CDR2 YFSETQ. The V end lost 0 bases, the J end lost 8 bases, and 6 bases lay between the germline ends. This CDR3 contains 12 residues. CDR3 amino acids: CASSLVFYEQFF. For the CDR3, the DNA is TGCGCCAGCAGCTTGGTATTCTATGAGCAGTTCTTC.

The rearrangement joins TRBV5-1 to TRBJ1-1; no definite D call. This CDR3 has 14 residues. Germline lookup yields CDR1 SGHRS and CDR2 YFSETQ. V was clipped by 1 base and J by 1 base, with 8 bases between them. The CDR3 region has the DNA TGCGCCAGCAGCTTGTCGGGTACGAACACTGAAGCTTTCTTT. This sequence encodes CASSLSGTNTEAFF. The full variable domain, its missing parts supplied by reference TRBV5-1 and TRBJ1-1, is KAGVTQTPRYLIKTRGQQVTLSCSPISGHRSVSWYQQTPGQGLQFLFEYFSETQRNKGNFPGRFSGRQFSNSRSEMNVSTLELGDSALYLCASSLSGTNTEAFFGQGTRLTVV.

V and J are TRBV14 and TRBJ1-3; TRBD1 matches 7 bases. The CDR3 contains 18 residues. Germline CDR1 is SGHDN and CDR2 is FVKESK. V gave up 1 base and J gave up 0 bases; unmatched junction bases: 9. DNA for the CDR3: TGTGCCAGCAGCCAAGTCCCTTTAACAGGGGTCTCTGGAAACACCATATATTTT. The encoded protein is CASSQVPLTGVSGNTIYF.

The chain carries TRBV2 and TRBJ1-1, with no clear D. The CDR3 is made up of 14 amino acids. Germline CDR1 is SNHLY and CDR2 is FYNNEI. V was cut by 7 bases and J by 1 base, with 13 bases left in between. This CDR3 reads CASTGFFGNTEAFF. The CDR3, as DNA: TGTGCCAGCACGGGGTTTTTTGGGAACACTGAAGCTTTCTTT. Full variable domain (rest looked up from reference TRBV2 and TRBJ1-1): EPEVTQTPSHQVTQMGQEVILRCVPISNHLYFYWYRQILGQKVEFLVSFYNNEISEKSEIFDDQFSVERPDGSNFTLKIRSTKLEDSAMYFCASTGFFGNTEAFFGQGTRLTVV.

The J gene is TRBJ1-4, the V gene TRBV5-6, with D possibly being TRBD1 (6 bases). Germline values: CDR1 SGHDT, CDR2 YYEEEE. The V end was cut by 2 bases, the J end by 5 bases, with 10 bases between. The CDR3 is 14 amino acids. CDR3 DNA: TGTGCCAGCAGCTTCGGACAGCGAAATGAAAAACTGTTTTTT. Residues: CASSFGQRNEKLFF.

V and J are TRBV6-1 and TRBJ1-2, with 8 bases identical to TRBD1. Per the germline V gene, CDR1 is MNHNS and CDR2 is SASEGT. The CDR3 extends over 14 amino acids. Trimming removed 3 bases from V and 5 bases from J; junction bases left unmatched: 5. The CDR3 is CASSDAGQAYGYTF. CDR3 nucleotides: TGTGCCAGCAGTGATGCGGGACAGGCTTATGGCTACACCTTC.

The chain employs TRBV11-2 and TRBJ1-4; 9 bases are shared with TRBD1. V shed 3 bases and J 7 bases; nucleotides not matched to a gene: 6. Germline V gene data show CDR1 as SGHAT and CDR2 as FQNNGV. The CDR3 loop spans 15 amino acids. The CDR3 protein is CASSFGTGLGEKLFF. DNA of the CDR3: TGTGCCAGCAGCTTTGGGACAGGGTTAGGTGAAAAACTGTTTTTT.

This chain uses TRBV6-2 or TRBV6-3 with TRBJ1-5; 9 bases line up with TRBD1. CDR1 and CDR2 (germline): MNHEY, SVGEGT. The CDR3 runs to 17 residues. J was trimmed by 4 bases and V by 6 bases; bases with no gene match: 13. The CDR3 sequence is CASSPDRGVFVNQPQHF. CDR3 DNA sequence: TGTGCCAGCAGCCCGGACAGGGGCGTTTTTGTAAATCAGCCCCAGCATTTT.

This sequence joins TRBV19 and TRBJ1-5; 9 positions match TRBD1. The V gene's germline CDR1 is LNHDA and CDR2 SQIVND (reference sequence). CDR3 length: 20 amino acids. J gave up 4 bases and V 8 bases, and 24 bases lay outside the gene matches. Here the CDR3 DNA reads TGTGCCAGTGACTTCACGGGTCCCGGGACAGGGAAGGGGAAAAATCAGCCCCAGCATTTT. Amino acid sequence: CASDFTGPGTGKGKNQPQHF.

This clone has a handful of counts. The V gene is TRBV5-1, the J gene TRBJ1-1; no clear D gene. With 0 bases removed from V and 0 bases from J, the gap between germline ends came to 6 bases. CDR1 and CDR2 from the germline V gene are SGHRS and YFSETQ. This CDR3 is built from 14 residues. CDR3 in amino acids: CASSLARMNTEAFF. The CDR3 bases are TGCGCCAGCAGCTTGGCCAGAATGAACACTGAAGCTTTCTTT.

This chain uses TRBV7-9 with TRBJ1-4; D perhaps matches TRBD1 (6 bases). In germline, CDR1 is SEHNR, CDR2 FQNEAQ (reference sequence). V lost 1 base and J 2 bases, leaving 8 bases between the germline ends. The CDR3 extends over 15 amino acids. CDR3 bases: TGTGCCAGCAGCTTAGTGCAGGGGACTAATGAAAAACTGTTTTTT. It specifies CASSLVQGTNEKLFF.

V gene TRBV5-4 combines with J gene TRBJ2-1; 11 positions agree with TRBD2. The V segment lost 4 bases and the J segment 6 bases; nucleotides outside the gene matches: 9. The V gene's germline CDR1 is SGHNT and CDR2 YYREEE (reference sequence). CDR3 length: 16 amino acids. CDR3: CASSDFGLAGRNEQFF. DNA for the CDR3: TGTGCCAGCAGCGACTTCGGACTAGCGGGCCGCAATGAGCAGTTCTTC.

DNA for the CDR3: TGTGCCAGTGGACCCCGGGACAGGGTCAGCTCTGGAAACACCATATATTTT. Translating gives CASGPRDRVSSGNTIYF. This chain uses TRBV19 with TRBJ1-3, with TRBD1 matching over 9 bases. Trimming removed 8 bases from V and 0 bases from J; junction bases left unmatched: 11. In germline, CDR1 is LNHDA, CDR2 SQIVND (reference sequence). The CDR3 is made up of 17 amino acids. Drawing the rest from reference TRBV19 and TRBJ1-3, the complete variable domain is DGGITQSPKYLFRKEGQNVTLSCEQNLNHDAMYWYRQDPGQGLRLIYYSQIVNDFQKGDIAEGYSVSREKKESFPLTVTSAQKNPTAFYLCASGPRDRVSSGNTIYFGEGSWLTVV.

The rearrangement links TRBV28 to TRBJ2-2; D unclear. Germline-derived CDR1 and CDR2 are MDHEN and SYDVKM. The germline V and J ends were trimmed by 5 bases and 7 bases, with 17 bases remaining between them. The CDR3 is 15 residues long. The CDR3 reads CASSRPPASNGELFF. The CDR3 coding sequence is TGTGCCAGCAGTAGGCCCCCAGCGTCGAACGGGGAGCTGTTTTTT.

The rearrangement joins TRBV7-9 to TRBJ1-2; possible D gene TRBD1, 6 bases. The germline CDR1 and CDR2 sequences are SEHNR and FQNEAQ (reference sequence). Trimming pared 6 bases from V and 5 bases from J, leaving 13 bases between. This CDR3 is 13 amino acids long. The chain's CDR3 is CASSSQGLYGYTF. The CDR3 coding sequence is TGTGCCAGCAGTTCACAGGGCCTTTATGGCTACACCTTC.